This entry describes one T cell receptor beta chain. This clonotype has a handful of counts. There is no known antigen for this receptor. No per-base quality is available; no much larger clone lies one base away. TCR alpha and beta chain libraries were amplified separately from the second PCR step onward. To determine each donor's CMV status, fresh PBMCs were stimulated overnight with CMV viral lysate, and IFNgamma production from CD4+ T cells was then assessed. Miltenyi beads were used first to positively select CD4 T cells, and CD8 T cells were then positively selected from the CD4-negative fraction. Cells were stained for CD3, CD4, CD8, CD45RA, CD27 and a live/dead dye and were sorted on a BD Aria II into four subsets based on CD45RA and CD27. Blood came from three healthy volunteers, each fractionated into CD4 and CD8 T cells and then into four differentiation subsets. Around 110 ml of peripheral blood was taken from each donor, and PBMC were separated by density-gradient centrifugation on Ficoll-Paque PLUS. The sorted cells were lysed in RLT buffer, after which RNA was extracted using a Qiagen RNeasy kit and kept at -80 degrees C.

Library preparation used UMI-ligation and nested PCR. The beta constant-region primer consisted of an equimolar mixture of two oligonucleotides that together covered TRBC1 and TRBC2. Four rounds of PCR, combining the SP2 primer with nested alpha and beta constant-region primers, were used to amplify the ligated cDNA. A single-stranded oligonucleotide carrying the SP2 primer and a 12-nucleotide UMI was ligated to the 3' end of the cDNA by T4 RNA ligase 1. Incubation of the ligation reaction lasted about 18-24 hours at 16 degrees C. PCR2 was usually performed as a SYBR Green qPCR and halted at a preset threshold so that over-amplification would not occur. All purifications after the first were performed with Agencourt AMPure XP magnetic beads. Library quantification was done by Qubit, followed by a TapeStation check on which the main peak was expected at around 650 bp. Pooled libraries were sequenced on an Illumina MiSeq using v2 2x251 paired-end kits, and typically roughly 0.85-2.3 million reads were obtained per sample. Libraries were pooled at around 4 nM per sample, and roughly 5-8% PhiX was added to improve cluster recognition. The original methods were these. V and J genes were assigned to Demultiplexor-processed FASTQ reads by Decombinator through tag matching, with a single base-pair mismatch being allowed. Collapsinator used UMIs to correct both sequencing errors and frequency errors arising from PCR heterogeneity. TCRs were translated and CDR3s were extracted from the conserved cysteine to the FGXG phenylalanine by CDR3Translator, with non-productive sequences being flagged. Gini, Shannon entropy and inverse Simpson indices were computed after subsampling the repertoires to the same number of UMI-defined TCRs. Within the linear range, a power law was fitted by maximum likelihood to the distributions of clonotype abundance. Similar UMI counts, unique TCR numbers and clonal distributions were obtained with the pipeline and with MIGEC on one naive CD8 sample. One analysis removed from the naive repertoire any naive TCRs that were also present in any memory subset from the same donor. A set of 6,000 to 8,000 CMV-associated CDR3 sequences, compiled from VDJdb and a published dataset, was used to search the repertoires. The public reads were run again by TCRdb, first through fastp at Q25 and then through MiXCR, and only productive beta chains were kept. Rows with a matching CDR3 protein are joined into one entry that keeps the most common DNA and genes. The V and J calls and clone size are TCRdb's, not the authors'. The sample table holds roughly 140,000 distinct CDR3 sequences, of which 15% to 25% were seen once. About 0.63% of the sample goes to the ten largest clones.

V loses 6 bases of germline sequence and J loses 6 bases, and the interval between the two ends is 14 bases. From a lookup of the germline V gene, CDR1 and CDR2 are SQVTM and ANQGSEA. The CDR3 starts with the cysteine, ends with the phenylalanine, and has 12 residues. Just the 36-base CDR3 DNA is kept, in frame starting at base 1. This sample was included in a study of naive and memory T cell subsets (TCRdb year 2017). Regarding the research as a whole: The study applied an open-source, UMI-based TCR alpha and beta sequencing pipeline to sorted naive and memory peripheral blood T cell subsets. RNA was DNase-treated and reverse transcribed with TCR constant-region primers, mostly using SuperScript III. The functional CMV T cell responses agreed completely with IgG serology results. General findings and caveats noted by the study authors: RNA-based TCR counts may be influenced by expression changes linked to T cell activation and differentiation. Following error correction, more than 95% of naive TCR sequences occurred only once, which made naive abundance distributions much steeper than those of memory subsets. A few larger clonotypes were found in naive repertoires, especially CD8, and these larger clonotypes were possibly memory cells re-expressing CD45RA. TCR abundance followed a power law whose exponent differed between naive and memory subsets but was consistent across the three individuals. Each clonotype was defined as a single alpha or beta chain sequence rather than as a paired alpha/beta receptor. The repertoire findings for the naive and memory subsets could not be validated against a ground truth because none was available. In both CD4 and CD8 cells, the Gini index increased while Shannon and inverse Simpson diversity decreased from naive through CM, EM and EMRA.

This receptor was identified in a human donor in good health. The sample taken for sequencing was naive CD8+ T cells from blood. The label giving this sample's cell subset or site can be read as: naive T cells, CD45RA high CD27+. The receptor chain draws on TRBV29-1 and TRBJ1-2, with TRBD1 perhaps the D gene, on 5 matching bases. The DNA sequence is as follows: TGCAGCGTCCAGGGAGATTTTGATGGCTACACCTTC. Its protein is CSVQGDFDGYTF. This CDR3, with the reference TRBV29-1 and TRBJ1-2 proteins standing in past its ends, gives the full variable domain SAVISQKPSRDICQRGTSLTIQCQVDSQVTMMFWYRQQPGQSLTLIATANQGSEATYESGFVIDKFPISRPNLTFSTLTVSNMSPEDSSIYLCSVQGDFDGYTFGSGTRLTVV.